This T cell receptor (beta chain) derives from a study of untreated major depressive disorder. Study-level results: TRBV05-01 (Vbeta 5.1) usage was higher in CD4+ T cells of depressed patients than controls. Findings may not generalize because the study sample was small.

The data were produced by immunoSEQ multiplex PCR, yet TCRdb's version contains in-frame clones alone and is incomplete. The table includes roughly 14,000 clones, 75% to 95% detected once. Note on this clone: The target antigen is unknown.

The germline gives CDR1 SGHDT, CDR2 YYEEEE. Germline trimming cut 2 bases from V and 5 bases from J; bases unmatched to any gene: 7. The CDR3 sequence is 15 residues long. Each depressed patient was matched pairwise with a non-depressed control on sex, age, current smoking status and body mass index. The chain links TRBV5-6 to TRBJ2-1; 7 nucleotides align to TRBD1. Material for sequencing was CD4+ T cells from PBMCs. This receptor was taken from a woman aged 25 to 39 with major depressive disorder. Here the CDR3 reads CASSFGDRAHNEQFF. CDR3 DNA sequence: TGTGCCAGCAGCTTCGGCGACAGGGCCCACAATGAGCAGTTCTTC.